This T cell receptor beta chain was profiled in a study of cytomegalovirus exposure and HLA in healthy donors. Findings and limits, study-wide: Most TCR sequences were seen very rarely across donors, but some public TCRs occurred in many.

Researchers ran the PCR with 60 Vbeta and 13 Jbeta primers. Only in-frame clones appear in the TCRdb table, and some are missing; sequencing was by immunoSEQ multiplex PCR. The repertoire consists of some 180,000 clones, with more than 60% occurring once and the leading ten covering more than 3%. Regarding this clone: Antigen specificity is unknown.

V lost 3 bases and J 0 bases, leaving 15 bases between the germline ends. CDR1 MNHEY and CDR2 SMNVEV come from the germline V gene (reference sequence). The CDR3 loop spans 16 amino acids. Sequencing was carried out using PBMCs. This sequence originates from a woman in her fifties or sixties in good health and CMV-seropositive. The chain has TRBV27 and TRBJ2-7; D is perhaps TRBD2 (6 bases). CDR3 nucleotides: TGTGCCAGCAGTTTGTTGGGCGGGACTTACTCCTACGAGCAGTACTTC. Translating gives CASSLLGGTYSYEQYF.